One sample yielded the 20 T cell receptor beta chains listed below, sequenced in a study of glioma-infiltrating T cells after dendritic cell vaccination. The method was immunoSEQ multiplex PCR; TCRdb's version includes in-frame clones alone and lacks a portion of them. The sample has around 96,000 clones; over 60% are singletons. Specimen: blood, collected before dendritic cell vaccination. These receptors originate from a human donor with glioblastoma.

V and J are TRBV5-4 and TRBJ2-2; tentatively, D is TRBD1 (5 bases). The germline V gene has CDR1 SGHNT and CDR2 YYREEE (reference sequence). This CDR3 contains 14 residues. The ends were cut back, 9 bases at V and 3 bases at J, with 15 bases in the middle. Written as DNA, the CDR3 is TGTGCCAAGAGACCCGACAGACACACCGGGGAGCTGTTTTTT. Amino acids: CAKRPDRHTGELFF.

This chain connects TRBV6-5 to TRBJ2-5; D ambiguous. CDR3 length: 13 residues. The V gene lost 9 bases and the J gene lost 4 bases, with 15 bases spanning the gap. CDR1 and CDR2 from the germline V gene are MNHEY and SVGAGI. The CDR3 nucleotides read TGTGCCAGAACGACCGACTGGAGAGAGACCCAGTACTTC. It yields the protein CARTTDWRETQYF.

The rearrangement joins TRBV18 to TRBJ2-7; D perhaps matches TRBD1 (6 bases). CDR1 and CDR2 (germline): KGHSH, LQKENI. Trimming left V 2 bases short and J 6 bases short, with 17 bases between. This CDR3 comprises 15 residues. CDR3 sequence (DNA): TGTGCCAGCTCACCAATGACAGGAGTTGACGGCGAGCAGTACTTC. Residues: CASSPMTGVDGEQYF.

The chain couples TRBV10-3 to TRBJ1-1; D is unclear. V was cut by 0 bases and J by 7 bases, with 6 bases left in between. Germline assignment: CDR1 ENHRY and CDR2 SYGVKD. The CDR3 is 12 residues long. This CDR3 reads CAISESKREAFF. In DNA form, the CDR3 reads TGTGCCATCAGTGAGTCGAAGCGTGAAGCTTTCTTT.

The V and J genes are TRBV5-1 and TRBJ2-1; a weak D match, TRBD2 (5 bases). The V end lost 0 bases, the J end lost 4 bases, and 11 bases lay between the germline ends. This CDR3 comprises 15 residues. Germline V gives CDR1 SGHRS, CDR2 YFSETQ. CDR3 sequence: CASSLVDYPYNEQFF. The DNA of the CDR3 is TGCGCCAGCAGCTTGGTTGACTACCCATACAATGAGCAGTTCTTC.

The gene calls are TRBV9 and TRBJ1-6, with 7 positions matching TRBD1. In germline, CDR1 is SGDLS, CDR2 YYNGEE. The CDR3 length is 15 residues. V was clipped by 5 bases and J by 5 bases; unmatched bases: 7. This chain's CDR3 is CASRGEQGNNSPLHF. The CDR3 DNA follows: TGTGCCAGCAGAGGCGAACAGGGGAATAATTCACCCCTCCACTTT.

The genes are TRBV10-2 and TRBJ1-1; D remains unclear. Germline CDR1 reads WSHSY; CDR2 reads SAAADI. V shed 5 bases and J shed 1 base, with 5 bases lying between them. This CDR3 has 12 residues. In DNA form, the CDR3 reads TGCGCCAGCAGTTCGGGGAACACTGAAGCTTTCTTT. Amino acids: CASSSGNTEAFF.

The CDR3 nucleotides read TGTGCCAGCAGCTTAGGGGCCAGTAACTATGGCTACACCTTC. Amino acids: CASSLGASNYGYTF. This rearrangement joins TRBV7-9 to TRBJ1-2; D not certain. From germline, CDR1 is SEHNR and CDR2 FQNEAQ (reference sequence). The CDR3 totals 14 residues. The V end lost 1 base, the J end lost 1 base, and 7 bases lay between the germline ends.

V usage is TRBV28 and J usage is TRBJ1-2, with no clear D. The CDR3 runs to 15 residues. The V end was cut by 5 bases, the J end by 7 bases, with 20 bases between. From germline, CDR1 is MDHEN and CDR2 SYDVKM. CDR3 sequence reads: CASSPSDKPRGGYTF. As DNA, the CDR3 is TGTGCCAGCAGTCCATCCGATAAACCCCGGGGTGGCTACACCTTC.

This sequence joins TRBV5-8 and TRBJ1-5; D is uncertain. Germline CDR1 and CDR2: SGHTS and YDEGEE. The CDR3 runs to 17 residues. The V end lost 4 bases, the J end lost 0 bases, and 17 bases lay between the germline ends. The CDR3 reads CASSLGSTTYSNQPQHF. The CDR3 DNA follows: TGTGCCAGCAGCCTCGGGTCCACCACATATAGCAATCAGCCCCAGCATTTT. The complete variable domain, with remaining parts taken from reference TRBV5-8 and TRBJ1-5, reads EAGVTQSPTHLIKTRGQQATLRCSPISGHTSVYWYQQALGLGLQFLLWYDEGEERNRGNFPPRFSGRQFPNYSSELNVNALELEDSALYLCASSLGSTTYSNQPQHFGDGTRLSIL.

The chain combines TRBV9 with TRBJ1-1, with 9 bases matching TRBD1. Trimming took 3 bases from V and 4 from J; bases not matched to a gene: 7. Germline V gives CDR1 SGDLS, CDR2 YYNGEE. There are 15 residues in the CDR3. Here the CDR3 DNA reads TGTGCCAGCAGCGAAAGACAGGGGGAGGGCACTGAAGCTTTCTTT. Translation: CASSERQGEGTEAFF.

The chain carries TRBV18 and TRBJ2-7; tentatively, D is TRBD1 (5 bases). The V gene's germline CDR1 is KGHSH and CDR2 LQKENI. The CDR3 covers 13 residues. Trimming pared 3 bases from V and 13 bases from J, leaving 19 bases between. The CDR3 DNA follows: TGTGCCAGCTCACCTCCCGCAGGGCGCGTCCTCTACTTC. This sequence encodes CASSPPAGRVLYF.

The chain employs TRBV5-1 and TRBJ2-2, with TRBD2 matching 10 bases. The CDR3 consists of 16 residues. J was trimmed by 3 bases and V by 3 bases; bases with no gene match: 5. Germline assignment: CDR1 SGHRS and CDR2 YFSETQ. The CDR3 DNA reads TGCGCCAGCAGCTCCCCAGCGGGAGGGTACACCGGGGAGCTGTTTTTT. Encoded protein: CASSSPAGGYTGELFF.

The chain joins TRBV6-5 to TRBJ2-3, with TRBD2 identical over 7 bases. The ends lost 6 bases at V and 4 bases at J; junction bases unmatched: 7. Germline values: CDR1 MNHEY, CDR2 SVGAGI. This CDR3 region has 14 residues. CDR3 nucleotides: TGTGCCAGCAGCCGCCTGGGAGGGCCAGATACGCAGTATTTT. It yields the protein CASSRLGGPDTQYF.

The J gene is TRBJ2-1, the V gene TRBV27; a weak D match, TRBD2 (6 bases). Germline V gives CDR1 MNHEY, CDR2 SMNVEV (reference sequence). V was cut by 6 bases and J by 6 bases, with 15 bases left in between. The CDR3 consists of 14 residues. CDR3 amino acids: CASRRDWRGNEQFF. The CDR3 DNA reads TGTGCCAGCAGACGAGACTGGAGGGGCAATGAGCAGTTCTTC.

In its sample, this clone was seen once. The chain combines TRBV19 with TRBJ1-5; 8 nucleotides line up with TRBD1. This CDR3 has 17 amino acids. Germline values: CDR1 LNHDA, CDR2 SQIVND (reference sequence). The J segment lost 1 base and the V segment lost 5 bases, leaving 10 bases of the junction unmatched. For the CDR3, the DNA is TGTGCCAGTAGTTCACGTTACAGGGGGTTCAGCAATCAGCCCCAGCATTTT. Its translation: CASSSRYRGFSNQPQHF.

V usage is TRBV10-1 and J usage is TRBJ2-3, with 8 bases that match TRBD2. Germline CDR1 reads WNHNN; CDR2 reads SYGVQD (reference sequence). This CDR3 spans 15 amino acids. The J segment lost 6 bases and the V segment lost 5 bases, leaving 10 bases of the junction unmatched. The CDR3 loop is CASSHSGEVRDTQYF. DNA of the CDR3: TGCGCCAGCAGTCATAGCGGGGAGGTTCGGGATACGCAGTATTTT.

This CDR3 reads CAISRGLAGGHEETQYF. The CDR3 bases are TGTGCCATCAGCCGAGGACTAGCGGGGGGGCATGAAGAGACCCAGTACTTC. V and J are TRBV10-3 and TRBJ2-5, with 15 bases aligning to TRBD2. This CDR3 region has 17 residues. Germline trimming cut 6 bases from V and 3 bases from J; bases unmatched to any gene: 8. Germline V CDR1 and CDR2: ENHRY, SYGVKD.

With regard to this clone: Other DNA sequences within the sample encode an identical CDR3. The V call is TRBV2, the J call TRBJ2-2; 12 positions match TRBD2. The CDR3 spans 15 residues. CDR1 and CDR2 from the germline V gene are SNHLY and FYNNEI. Trimming at V came to 6 bases and at J to 7 bases, leaving 6 bases not matched to a gene. CDR3 coding DNA: TGTGCCAGCAGCCTAGCGGGGGGGCCCAGCGGGGAGCTGTTTTTT. Its translation is CASSLAGGPSGELFF.

This chain uses TRBV10-3 with TRBJ2-7; D remains unclear. The germline V gene encodes CDR1 ENHRY and CDR2 SYGVKD. V shed 5 bases and J shed 3 bases, with 8 bases lying between them. The CDR3 is 12 residues long. The CDR3 spells CAISPDIYEQYF. CDR3 sequence (DNA): TGTGCCATCAGTCCCGACATCTACGAGCAGTACTTC.